Listed below are T cell receptor beta chains from one sample, sequenced in a study of T cells in Graves' hyperthyroidism and ophthalmopathy. Each CDR3 protein is one row after TCRdb ran MiXCR on the multiplex PCR reads. The data contain around 190,000 distinct CDR3 sequences, approximately 15% of them singletons. Material: blood. These receptors were taken from a woman between 50 and 59 years old with Graves' hyperthyroidism. Both conserved end residues are part of each CDR3. A D gene is named only where the DNA matches it firmly. Clone size is not always given. Where it is, it says once, few, many or a class for expanded clones.

CDR3 protein,CDR3 DNA,clone size,CDR3 length,D gene,V gene,J gene
CASTSLEPTYGYTF,TGTGCCAGCACTTCCCTCGAGCCGACCTATGGCTACACCTTC,-,14,-,TRBV28,TRBJ1-2
CASSRTGTLGEQYF,TGTGCCAGCAGCCGGACAGGGACCTTAGGGGAGCAGTACTTC,few,14,TRBD1,TRBV14,TRBJ2-7
CASSYLQEAFF,TGTGCCAGCAGTTACCTACAGGAAGCTTTCTTT,many,11,-,TRBV6-6,TRBJ1-1
CARGTGVFYGYTF,TGTGCCAGGGGGACAGGAGTTTTCTATGGCTACACCTTC,many,13,TRBD1,TRBV2,TRBJ1-2
CASSPHPQGHSNEKLFF,TGTGCCAGCAGTCCTCACCCTCAGGGTCATAGTAATGAAAAACTGTTTTTT,many,17,-,TRBV12-3/TRBV12-4,TRBJ1-4
CASRAATTGELFF,TGCGCCAGCAGGGCGGCGACCACCGGGGAGCTGTTTTTT,many,13,-,TRBV10-1,TRBJ2-2
CASSLMGTGVANYGYTF,TGTGCCAGCAGCTTAATGGGGACAGGGGTAGCTAACTATGGCTACACCTTC,-,17,TRBD1,TRBV7-2,TRBJ1-2
CATSPVPGPRQPQHF,TGTGCCACCAGCCCTGTACCGGGCCCAAGGCAGCCCCAGCATTTT,few,15,-,TRBV15,TRBJ1-5
CASSGFNEQYF,TGTGCCAGCAGTGGATTCAACGAGCAGTACTTC,-,11,-,TRBV25-1,TRBJ2-7
CASSSLVPGGYTF,TGTGCCAGCAGTTCACTCGTTCCTGGCGGCTACACCTTC,many,13,-,TRBV6-2/TRBV6-3,TRBJ1-2
CASSQVGGYGYTF,TGCGCCAGCAGCCAAGTGGGGGGCTATGGCTACACCTTC,few,13,-,TRBV4-1,TRBJ1-2
CASSADRNTEAFF,TGTGCCAGCAGTGCGGACAGGAACACTGAAGCTTTCTTT,many,13,-,TRBV2,TRBJ1-1
CASSHNGAGGYQETQYF,TGTGCCAGCAGCCATAACGGAGCGGGGGGGTACCAAGAGACCCAGTACTTC,-,17,TRBD2,TRBV7-9,TRBJ2-5
CASSLVPQGRGNEQYF,TGTGCCAGCAGCTTAGTACCGCAGGGTCGGGGGAACGAGCAGTACTTC,many,16,-,TRBV7-6,TRBJ2-7
CASSYSQTGQGLTYEQYF,TGTGCCAGCAGTTACTCGCAAACGGGACAGGGCCTCACTTACGAGCAGTACTTC,many,18,TRBD1,TRBV6-6,TRBJ2-7
CASSLLTSGGADTQYF,TGTGCCAGCAGCTTGTTGACTAGCGGGGGGGCCGATACGCAGTATTTT,many,16,TRBD2,TRBV7-2,TRBJ2-3
CASSLVLAGQNEQFF,TGTGCCAGCAGCTTAGTGCTAGCGGGGCAGAATGAGCAGTTCTTC,many,15,TRBD2,TRBV11-1,TRBJ2-1
CASSILRGNYGYTF,TGTGCCAGTAGTATACTTCGGGGGAACTATGGCTACACCTTC,few,14,-,TRBV19,TRBJ1-2
CASSLGQRTEAFF,TGTGCCAGCAGTCTGGGACAGAGGACTGAAGCTTTCTTT,many,13,TRBD1,TRBV6-1,TRBJ1-1
CASRLGDRAEAFF,TGTGCCAGCAGGCTCGGTGACAGGGCTGAAGCTTTCTTT,many,13,TRBD1,TRBV6-1,TRBJ1-1
CSAGGGQGGEKLFF,TGCAGCGCCGGAGGGGGACAGGGTGGTGAAAAACTGTTTTTT,many,14,TRBD1,TRBV29-1,TRBJ1-4
CASSATGTGVNYGYTF,TGTGCCAGCAGCGCAACCGGGACAGGAGTAAACTATGGCTACACCTTC,many,16,TRBD1,TRBV9,TRBJ1-2
CASSPGTGITEAFF,TGCGCCAGCAGCCCCGGGACAGGGATCACTGAAGCTTTCTTT,-,14,TRBD1,TRBV5-1,TRBJ1-1
CASSFDRGTEAFF,TGTGCCAGCAGCTTTGACAGGGGCACTGAAGCTTTCTTT,many,13,TRBD1,TRBV7-9,TRBJ1-1
CASSSQGNYGYTF,TGCGCCAGCAGCTCACAGGGAAACTATGGCTACACCTTC,many,13,-,TRBV5-1,TRBJ1-2
CASRLRTGESNEQFF,TGTGCCAGCAGACTCCGGACAGGGGAAAGCAATGAGCAGTTCTTC,many,15,TRBD1,TRBV6-1,TRBJ2-1
CASSLAPDGTSYEQYF,TGTGCCAGCAGCTTAGCGCCCGACGGCACCAGCTACGAGCAGTACTTC,-,16,-,TRBV7-3,TRBJ2-7